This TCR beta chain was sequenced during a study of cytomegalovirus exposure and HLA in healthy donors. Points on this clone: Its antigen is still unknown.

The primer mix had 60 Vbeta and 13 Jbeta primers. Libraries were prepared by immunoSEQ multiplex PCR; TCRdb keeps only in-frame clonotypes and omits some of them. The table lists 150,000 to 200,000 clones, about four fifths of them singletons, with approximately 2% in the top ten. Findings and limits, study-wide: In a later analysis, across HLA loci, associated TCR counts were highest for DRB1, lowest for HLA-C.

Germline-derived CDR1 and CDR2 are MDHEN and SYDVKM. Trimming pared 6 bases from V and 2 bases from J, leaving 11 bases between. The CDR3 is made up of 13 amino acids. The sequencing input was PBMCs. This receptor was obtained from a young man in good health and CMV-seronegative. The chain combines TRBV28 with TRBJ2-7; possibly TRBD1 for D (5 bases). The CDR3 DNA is TGTGCCAGCAGCCTTTTGGGGCCCTACGAGCAGTACTTC. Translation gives CASSLLGPYEQYF. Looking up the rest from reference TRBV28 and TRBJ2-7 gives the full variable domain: DVKVTQSSRYLVKRTGEKVFLECVQDMDHENMFWYRQDPGLGLRLIYFSYDVKMKEKGDIPEGYSVSREKKERFSLILESASTNQTSMYLCASSLLGPYEQYFGPGTRLTVT.